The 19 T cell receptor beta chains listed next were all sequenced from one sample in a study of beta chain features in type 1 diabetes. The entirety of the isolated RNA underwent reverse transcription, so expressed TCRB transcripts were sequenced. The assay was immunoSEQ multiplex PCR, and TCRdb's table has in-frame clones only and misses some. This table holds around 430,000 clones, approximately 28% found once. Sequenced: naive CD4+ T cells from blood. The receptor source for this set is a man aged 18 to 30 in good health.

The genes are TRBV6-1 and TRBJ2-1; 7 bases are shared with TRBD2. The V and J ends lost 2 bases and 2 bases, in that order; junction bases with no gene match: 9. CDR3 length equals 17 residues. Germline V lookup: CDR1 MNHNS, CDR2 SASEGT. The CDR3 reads CASSERSSGEPYNEQFF. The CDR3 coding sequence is TGTGCCAGCAGTGAACGGTCTAGCGGAGAACCCTACAATGAGCAGTTCTTC.

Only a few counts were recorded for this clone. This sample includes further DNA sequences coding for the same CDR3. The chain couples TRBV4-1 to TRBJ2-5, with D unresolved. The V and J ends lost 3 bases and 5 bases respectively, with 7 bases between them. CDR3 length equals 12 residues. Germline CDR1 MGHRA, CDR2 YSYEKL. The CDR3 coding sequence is TGCGCCAGCAGCCAGGTCCGGGAGACCCAGTACTTC. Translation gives CASSQVRETQYF.

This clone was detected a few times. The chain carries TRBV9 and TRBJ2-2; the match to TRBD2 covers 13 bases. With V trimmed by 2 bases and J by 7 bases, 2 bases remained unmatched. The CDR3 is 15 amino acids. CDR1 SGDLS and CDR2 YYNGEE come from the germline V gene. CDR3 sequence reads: CASSVGLAGNGELFF. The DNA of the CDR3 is TGTGCCAGCAGCGTGGGACTAGCGGGAAACGGGGAGCTGTTTTTT. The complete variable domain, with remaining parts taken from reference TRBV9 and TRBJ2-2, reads DSGVTQTPKHLITATGQRVTLRCSPRSGDLSVYWYQQSLDQGLQFLIQYYNGEERAKGNILERFSAQQFPDLHSELNLSSLELGDSALYFCASSVGLAGNGELFFGEGSRLTVL.

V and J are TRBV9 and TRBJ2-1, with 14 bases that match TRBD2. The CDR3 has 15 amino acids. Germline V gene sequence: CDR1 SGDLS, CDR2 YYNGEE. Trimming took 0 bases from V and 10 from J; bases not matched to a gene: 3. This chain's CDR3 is CASSVGGLAGVEQFF. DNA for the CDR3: TGTGCCAGCAGCGTAGGGGGACTAGCGGGAGTGGAGCAGTTCTTC.

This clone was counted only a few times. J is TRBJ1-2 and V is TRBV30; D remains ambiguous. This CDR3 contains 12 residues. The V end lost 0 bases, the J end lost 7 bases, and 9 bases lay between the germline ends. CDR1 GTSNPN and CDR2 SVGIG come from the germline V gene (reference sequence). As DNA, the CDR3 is TGTGCCTGGAGTGTAGTGTCTGGTGGCTACACCTTC. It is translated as CAWSVVSGGYTF.

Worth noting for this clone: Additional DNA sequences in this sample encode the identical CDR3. CDR3 DNA sequence: TGTGCCAGCAGCAGGGACAGCACAGATACGCAGTATTTT. Amino acid sequence: CASSRDSTDTQYF. The rearrangement links TRBV5-4 to TRBJ2-3, with D perhaps given as TRBD1 or TRBD2 (5 bases each). This CDR3 region has 13 residues. Germline CDR1 reads SGHNT; CDR2 reads YYREEE (reference sequence). Trimming removed 4 bases at V and 0 bases at J, with 6 bases between. Supplemented by reference TRBV5-4 and TRBJ2-3, the full variable domain reads ETGVTQSPTHLIKTRGQQVTLRCSSQSGHNTVSWYQQALGQGPQFIFQYYREEENGRGNFPPRFSGLQFPNYSSELNVNALELDDSALYLCASSRDSTDTQYFGPGTRLTVL.

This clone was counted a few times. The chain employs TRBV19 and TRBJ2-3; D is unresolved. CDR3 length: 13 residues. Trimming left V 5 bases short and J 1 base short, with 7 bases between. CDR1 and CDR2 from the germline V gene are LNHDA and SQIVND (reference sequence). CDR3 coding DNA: TGTGCCAGTAGTGCGGCGGGCACAGATACGCAGTATTTT. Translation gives CASSAAGTDTQYF.

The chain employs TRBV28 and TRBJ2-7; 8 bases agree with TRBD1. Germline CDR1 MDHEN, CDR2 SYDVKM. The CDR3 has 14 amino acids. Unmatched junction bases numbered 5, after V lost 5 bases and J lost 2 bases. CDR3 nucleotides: TGTGCCAGCAGTAACAGGGGGTACCCCTACGAGCAGTACTTC. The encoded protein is CASSNRGYPYEQYF.

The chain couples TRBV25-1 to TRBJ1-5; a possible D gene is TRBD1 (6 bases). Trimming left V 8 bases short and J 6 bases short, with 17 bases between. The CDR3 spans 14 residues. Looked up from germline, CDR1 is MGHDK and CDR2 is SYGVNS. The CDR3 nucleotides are TGTGCCAGCGGACCGGCGGGGGCAAGTCAGCCCCAGCATTTT. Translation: CASGPAGASQPQHF.

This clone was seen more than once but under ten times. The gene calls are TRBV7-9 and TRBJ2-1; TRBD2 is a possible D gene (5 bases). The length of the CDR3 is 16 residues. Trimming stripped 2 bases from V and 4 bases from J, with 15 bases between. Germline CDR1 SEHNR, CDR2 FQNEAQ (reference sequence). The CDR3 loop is CASSLPRETFYNEQFF. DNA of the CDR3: TGTGCCAGCAGCTTACCTAGGGAGACCTTTTACAATGAGCAGTTCTTC.

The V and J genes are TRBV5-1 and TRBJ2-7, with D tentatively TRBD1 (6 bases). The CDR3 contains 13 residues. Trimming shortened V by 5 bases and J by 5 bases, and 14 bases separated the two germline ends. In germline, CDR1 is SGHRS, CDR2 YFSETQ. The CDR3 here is CASSLGQTDEQYF. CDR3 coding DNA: TGCGCCAGCAGTTTAGGACAGACGGACGAGCAGTACTTC.

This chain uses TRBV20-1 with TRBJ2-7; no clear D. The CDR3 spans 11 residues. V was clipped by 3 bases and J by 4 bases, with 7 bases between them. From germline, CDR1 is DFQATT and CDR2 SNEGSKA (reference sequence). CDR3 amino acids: CSARWIYEQYF. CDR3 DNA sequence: TGCAGTGCTAGGTGGATTTACGAGCAGTACTTC.

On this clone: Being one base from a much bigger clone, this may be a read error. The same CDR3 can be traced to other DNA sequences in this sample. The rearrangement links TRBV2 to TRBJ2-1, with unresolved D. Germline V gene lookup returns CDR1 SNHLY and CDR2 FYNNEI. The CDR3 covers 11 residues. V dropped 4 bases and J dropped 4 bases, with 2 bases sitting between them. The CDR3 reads CASSAYNEQFF. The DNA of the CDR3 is TGTGCCAGCAGTGCGTACAATGAGCAGTTCTTC. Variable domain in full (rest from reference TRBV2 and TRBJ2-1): EPEVTQTPSHQVTQMGQEVILRCVPISNHLYFYWYRQILGQKVEFLVSFYNNEISEKSEIFDDQFSVERPDGSNFTLKIRSTKLEDSAMYFCASSAYNEQFFGPGTRLTVL.

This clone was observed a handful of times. For the CDR3, the DNA is TGTGCCAGCTCACCCCGGGACAGGGGGTTTGGCTACACCTTC. Amino acids: CASSPRDRGFGYTF. This chain joins TRBV18 and TRBJ1-2, with TRBD1 identical over 11 bases. The germline CDR1 and CDR2 sequences are KGHSH and LQKENI. The V segment lost 3 bases and the J segment 7 bases; nucleotides outside the gene matches: 4. CDR3 length: 14 residues.

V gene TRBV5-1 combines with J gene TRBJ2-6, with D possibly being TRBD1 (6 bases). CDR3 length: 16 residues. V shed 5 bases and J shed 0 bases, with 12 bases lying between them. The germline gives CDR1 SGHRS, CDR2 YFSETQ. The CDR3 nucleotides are TGCGCCAGCAGTGCGGACAGTAACTCTGGGGCCAACGTCCTGACTTTC. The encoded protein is CASSADSNSGANVLTF. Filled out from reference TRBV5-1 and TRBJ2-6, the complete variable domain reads KAGVTQTPRYLIKTRGQQVTLSCSPISGHRSVSWYQQTPGQGLQFLFEYFSETQRNKGNFPGRFSGRQFSNSRSEMNVSTLELGDSALYLCASSADSNSGANVLTFGAGSRLTVL.

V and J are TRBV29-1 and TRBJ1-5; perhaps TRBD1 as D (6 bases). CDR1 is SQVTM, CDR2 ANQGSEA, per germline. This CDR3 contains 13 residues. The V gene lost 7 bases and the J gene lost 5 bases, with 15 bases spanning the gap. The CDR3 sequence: CSAPGQGHQPQHF. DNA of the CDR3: TGCAGCGCTCCAGGGCAGGGGCATCAGCCCCAGCATTTT.

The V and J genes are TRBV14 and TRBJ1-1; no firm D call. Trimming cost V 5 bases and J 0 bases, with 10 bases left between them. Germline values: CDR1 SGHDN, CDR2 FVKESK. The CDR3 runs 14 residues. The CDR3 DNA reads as TGTGCCAGCAGCGCCTCGGGAGTGAACACTGAAGCTTTCTTT. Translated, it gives CASSASGVNTEAFF.

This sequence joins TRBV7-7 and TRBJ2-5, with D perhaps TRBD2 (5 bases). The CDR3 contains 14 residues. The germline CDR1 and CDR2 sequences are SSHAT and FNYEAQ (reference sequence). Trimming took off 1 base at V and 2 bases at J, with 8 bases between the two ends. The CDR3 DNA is TGTGCCAGCAGCTTAGAACCGGGACAAGAGACCCAGTACTTC. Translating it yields CASSLEPGQETQYF.

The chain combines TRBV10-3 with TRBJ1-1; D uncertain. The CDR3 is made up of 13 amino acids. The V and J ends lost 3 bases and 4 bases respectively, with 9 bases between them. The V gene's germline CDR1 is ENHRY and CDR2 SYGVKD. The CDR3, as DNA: TGTGCCATCAGTGAACATGACCGCACTGAAGCTTTCTTT. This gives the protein CAISEHDRTEAFF.